The rows below give T cell receptor beta chains drawn from one sample of a study of shared clonotypes between healthy human individuals. This table comes from immunoSEQ multiplex PCR, and its TCRdb copy is limited to in-frame clones, with some not included. The top ten clones hold 0.11% to 0.15% of a sample with 2,500,000 or so clones, around 90% of them seen once. Specimen: naive CD4+ T cells sorted from blood. These receptors came from a man between 18 and 35 years old in good health. Both conserved end residues are part of each CDR3. The D gene is left open where the match is weak. A row's size may be missing; if present it is once, few, many or a size class.

TRBD1 TRBJ1-2 - TRBV6-4 CASSDTGTGLSGYTF TGTGCCAGCAGTGACACCGGGACAGGGTTGAGTGGCTACACCTTC
TRBD2 TRBJ2-5 - TRBV5-1 CASWVAGGQETQYF TGCGCCAGCTGGGTAGCGGGGGGACAAGAGACCCAGTACTTC
- TRBJ2-1 - TRBV2 CASSGEGGNEQFF TGTGCCAGCAGTGGAGAGGGTGGCAATGAGCAGTTCTTC
- TRBJ1-2 - TRBV28 CASRPPGTQSRGYTF TGTGCCAGCAGGCCTCCCGGGACTCAGAGCAGGGGCTACACCTTC
- TRBJ1-1 few TRBV7-9 CASSIKGNTEAFF TGTGCCAGCAGCATCAAAGGGAACACTGAAGCTTTCTTT
TRBD1 TRBJ1-2 - TRBV4-3 CASSQETGNGRYYGYTF TGCGCCAGCAGCCAAGAGACAGGGAACGGAAGGTACTATGGCTACACCTTC
TRBD1 TRBJ1-4 - TRBV29-1 CSVSRDSNEKLFF TGCAGCGTGTCCCGGGACAGTAATGAAAAACTGTTTTTT
- TRBJ1-1 - TRBV5-8 CASSLRPRGVMKSAEAFF TGTGCCAGCAGCTTGAGGCCCAGGGGTGTTATGAAGTCCGCTGAAGCTTTCTTT
- TRBJ1-1 - TRBV6-1 CASSVQYQNTEAFF TGTGCCAGCTCTGTGCAGTACCAGAACACTGAAGCTTTCTTT
- TRBJ1-5 - TRBV7-9 CASSLGQGLAQPQHF TGTGCCAGCAGCTTAGGTCAGGGCTTGGCTCAGCCCCAGCATTTT
TRBD2 TRBJ2-7 once TRBV30 CALKPGLASLEQYF TGTGCGTTGAAACCGGGACTAGCCTCCCTCGAGCAGTACTTC
- TRBJ2-3 - TRBV5-1 CASSFPGQTTRGTQYF TGCGCCAGCAGCTTTCCTGGACAGACCACCCGAGGTACGCAGTATTTT
- TRBJ2-7 - TRBV5-4 CASSLPGSSSYEQYF TGTGCCAGCAGCTTGCCAGGATCCAGCTCCTACGAGCAGTACTTC
- TRBJ2-7 once TRBV2 CAGRMNSYEQYF TGTGCCGGCCGAATGAACTCCTACGAGCAGTACTTC
- TRBJ1-3 few TRBV9 CASSVGTGNTIYF TGTGCCAGCAGCGTAGGAACTGGAAACACCATATATTTT
- TRBJ1-1 - TRBV6-5 CASSASSVNTEAFF TGTGCCAGCAGTGCCTCTTCAGTGAACACTGAAGCTTTCTTT
- TRBJ2-2 - TRBV5-1 CASSLVGGGKGALTGELFF TGCGCCAGCAGCTTGGTCGGCGGCGGAAAGGGAGCTCTTACCGGGGAGCTGTTTTTT
- TRBJ1-5 - TRBV19 CASSMVRGGGNQPQHF TGTGCCAGTAGTATGGTCCGGGGGGGAGGCAATCAGCCCCAGCATTTT
TRBD1 TRBJ1-6 once TRBV5-6 CASSLGPGTGDNSPLHF TGTGCCAGCAGCTTGGGGCCCGGGACAGGGGATAATTCACCCCTCCACTTT
- TRBJ2-3 - TRBV14 CASSPSSWGYTQYF TGTGCCAGCAGCCCTTCAAGTTGGGGGTATACGCAGTATTTT
- TRBJ2-1 - TRBV19 CASSINNEQFF TGTGCCAGTAGCATCAACAATGAGCAGTTCTTC
TRBD1 TRBJ2-7 - TRBV5-6 CASSLSPGQGYEQYF TGTGCCAGCAGCTTGAGCCCGGGACAGGGTTACGAGCAGTACTTC
TRBD1 TRBJ1-5 - TRBV2 CASRYRGDQPQHF TGTGCCAGCAGATACAGGGGAGATCAGCCCCAGCATTTT
- TRBJ2-3 - TRBV7-3 CASSSGQGTDTQYF TGTGCCAGCAGCTCGGGACAAGGCACAGATACGCAGTATTTT
TRBD1 TRBJ2-5 - TRBV5-1 CASSWAGTGNQETQYF TGCGCCAGCAGTTGGGCCGGGACAGGGAACCAAGAGACCCAGTACTTC
- TRBJ2-2 - TRBV14 CASSLKGGPGELFF TGTGCCAGCAGCCTCAAAGGGGGTCCCGGGGAGCTGTTTTTT